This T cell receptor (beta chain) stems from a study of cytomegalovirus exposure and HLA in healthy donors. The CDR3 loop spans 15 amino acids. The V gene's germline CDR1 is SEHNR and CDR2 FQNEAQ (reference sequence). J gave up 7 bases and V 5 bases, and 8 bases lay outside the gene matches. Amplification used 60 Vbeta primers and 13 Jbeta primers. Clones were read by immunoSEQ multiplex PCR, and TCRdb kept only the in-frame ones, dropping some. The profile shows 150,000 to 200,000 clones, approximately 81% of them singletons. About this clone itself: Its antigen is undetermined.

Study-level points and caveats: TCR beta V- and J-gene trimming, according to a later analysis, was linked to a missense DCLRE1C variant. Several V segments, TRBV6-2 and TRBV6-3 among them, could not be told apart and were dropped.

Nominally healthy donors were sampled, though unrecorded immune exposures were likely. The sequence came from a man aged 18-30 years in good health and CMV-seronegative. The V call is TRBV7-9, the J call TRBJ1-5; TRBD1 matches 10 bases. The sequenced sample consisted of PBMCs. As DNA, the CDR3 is TGTGCCAGCAGCCCGACAGGGGGCCTGGGACAGCCCCAGCATTTT. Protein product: CASSPTGGLGQPQHF.